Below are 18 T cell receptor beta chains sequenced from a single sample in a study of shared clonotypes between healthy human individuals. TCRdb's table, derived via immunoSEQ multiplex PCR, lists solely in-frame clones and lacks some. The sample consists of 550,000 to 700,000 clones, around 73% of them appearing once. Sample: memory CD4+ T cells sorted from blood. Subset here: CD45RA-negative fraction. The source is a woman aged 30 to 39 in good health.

DNA for the CDR3: TGCGCCAGCAGTGAATGGGGGAATAGCGGAGGAGCAAGCTCCTACGAGCAGTACTTC. Translating gives CASSEWGNSGGASSYEQYF. The gene calls are TRBV10-2 and TRBJ2-7, with D perhaps TRBD2 (6 bases). Deletions cut 3 bases from V and 0 bases from J, with 24 bases between. There are 19 residues in the CDR3. CDR1 and CDR2 from the germline V gene are WSHSY and SAAADI.

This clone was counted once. CDR3 coding DNA: TGTGCCAGCAGTTCCACTCGGGCTGCAACTAATGAAAAACTGTTTTTT. Its translation: CASSSTRAATNEKLFF. J is TRBJ1-4 and V is TRBV6-5; D is undetermined. V lost 4 bases and J 0 bases, leaving 12 bases between the germline ends. This CDR3 region has 16 residues. The germline gives CDR1 MNHEY, CDR2 SVGAGI.

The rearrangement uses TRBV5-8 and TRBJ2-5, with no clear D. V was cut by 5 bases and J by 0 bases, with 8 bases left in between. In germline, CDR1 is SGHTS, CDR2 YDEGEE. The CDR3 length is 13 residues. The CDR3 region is CASSPWNQETQYF. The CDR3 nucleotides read TGTGCCAGCAGTCCGTGGAACCAAGAGACCCAGTACTTC. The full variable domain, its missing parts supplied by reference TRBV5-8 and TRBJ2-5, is EAGVTQSPTHLIKTRGQQATLRCSPISGHTSVYWYQQALGLGLQFLLWYDEGEERNRGNFPPRFSGRQFPNYSSELNVNALELEDSALYLCASSPWNQETQYFGPGTRLLVL.

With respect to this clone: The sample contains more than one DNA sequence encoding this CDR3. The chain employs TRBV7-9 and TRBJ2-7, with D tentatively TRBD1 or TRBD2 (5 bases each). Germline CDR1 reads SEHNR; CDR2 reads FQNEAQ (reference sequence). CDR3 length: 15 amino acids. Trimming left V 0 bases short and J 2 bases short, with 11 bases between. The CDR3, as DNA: TGTGCCAGCAGCTTAGCTAGGGGAGTTACCTACGAGCAGTACTTC. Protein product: CASSLARGVTYEQYF. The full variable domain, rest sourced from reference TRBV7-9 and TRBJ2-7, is DTGVSQNPRHKITKRGQNVTFRCDPISEHNRLYWYRQTLGQGPEFLTYFQNEAQLEKSRLLSDRFSAERPKGSFSTLEIQRTEQGDSAMYLCASSLARGVTYEQYFGPGTRLTVT.

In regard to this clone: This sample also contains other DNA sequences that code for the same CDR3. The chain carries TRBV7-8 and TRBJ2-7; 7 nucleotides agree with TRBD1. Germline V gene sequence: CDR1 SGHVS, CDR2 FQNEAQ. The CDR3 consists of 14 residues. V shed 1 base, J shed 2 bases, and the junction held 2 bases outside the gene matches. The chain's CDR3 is CASSLEGGAYEQYF. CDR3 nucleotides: TGTGCCAGCAGCTTAGAAGGGGGCGCCTACGAGCAGTACTTC.

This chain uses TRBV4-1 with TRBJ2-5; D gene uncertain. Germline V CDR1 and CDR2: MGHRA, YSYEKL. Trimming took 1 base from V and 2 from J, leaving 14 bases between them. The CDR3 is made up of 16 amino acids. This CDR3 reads CASSQALTREQETQYF. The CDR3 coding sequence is TGCGCCAGCAGCCAAGCTTTAACGAGAGAGCAAGAGACCCAGTACTTC.

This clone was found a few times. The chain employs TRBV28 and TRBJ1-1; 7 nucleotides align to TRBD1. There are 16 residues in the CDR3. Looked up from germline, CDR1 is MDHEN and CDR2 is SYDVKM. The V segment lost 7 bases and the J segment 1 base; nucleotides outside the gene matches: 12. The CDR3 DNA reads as TGTGCCAGCAAATATTCTACAGGGGCGAGGAACACTGAAGCTTTCTTT. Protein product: CASKYSTGARNTEAFF.

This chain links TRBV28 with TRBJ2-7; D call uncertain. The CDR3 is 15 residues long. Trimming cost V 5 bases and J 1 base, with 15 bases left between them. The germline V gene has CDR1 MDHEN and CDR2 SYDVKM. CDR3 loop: CASSRPRLLSYEQYF. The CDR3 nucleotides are TGTGCCAGCAGTCGCCCTCGACTTTTGTCCTACGAGCAGTACTTC.

Here the CDR3 reads CASSGQVSYNEQFF. Here the CDR3 DNA reads TGTGCCAGTAGTGGCCAGGTTTCCTACAATGAGCAGTTCTTC. The rearrangement joins TRBV19 to TRBJ2-1; D not certain. Germline lookup yields CDR1 LNHDA and CDR2 SQIVND (reference sequence). Trimming cost V 5 bases and J 1 base, with 9 bases left between them. This CDR3 has 14 residues.

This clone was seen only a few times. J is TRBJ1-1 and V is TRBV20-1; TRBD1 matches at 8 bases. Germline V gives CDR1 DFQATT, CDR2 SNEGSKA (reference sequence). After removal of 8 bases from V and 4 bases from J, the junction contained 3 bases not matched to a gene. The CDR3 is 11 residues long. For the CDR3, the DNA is TGCAGTACACAGGGGGTCACTGAAGCTTTCTTT. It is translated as CSTQGVTEAFF.

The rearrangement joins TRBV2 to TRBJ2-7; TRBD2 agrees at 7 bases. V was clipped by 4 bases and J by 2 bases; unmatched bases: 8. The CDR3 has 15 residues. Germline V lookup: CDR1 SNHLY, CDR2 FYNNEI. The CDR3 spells CASSASRENPYEQYF. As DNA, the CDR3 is TGTGCCAGCAGTGCGTCGCGGGAGAACCCCTACGAGCAGTACTTC. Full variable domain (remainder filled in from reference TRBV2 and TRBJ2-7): EPEVTQTPSHQVTQMGQEVILRCVPISNHLYFYWYRQILGQKVEFLVSFYNNEISEKSEIFDDQFSVERPDGSNFTLKIRSTKLEDSAMYFCASSASRENPYEQYFGPGTRLTVT.

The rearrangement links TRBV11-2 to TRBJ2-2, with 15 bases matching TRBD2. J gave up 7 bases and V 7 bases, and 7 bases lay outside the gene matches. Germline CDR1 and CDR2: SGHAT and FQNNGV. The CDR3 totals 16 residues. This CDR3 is CASTTGTSGRHGELFF. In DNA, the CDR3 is TGTGCCAGCACCACCGGGACTAGCGGGAGGCACGGGGAGCTGTTTTTT.

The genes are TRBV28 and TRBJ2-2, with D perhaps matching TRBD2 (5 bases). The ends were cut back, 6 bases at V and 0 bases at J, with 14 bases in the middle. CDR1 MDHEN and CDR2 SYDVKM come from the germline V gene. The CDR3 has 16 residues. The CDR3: CASRSGQRTNTGELFF. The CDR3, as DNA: TGTGCCAGCAGATCTGGGCAGCGGACGAACACCGGGGAGCTGTTTTTT. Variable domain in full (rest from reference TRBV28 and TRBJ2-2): DVKVTQSSRYLVKRTGEKVFLECVQDMDHENMFWYRQDPGLGLRLIYFSYDVKMKEKGDIPEGYSVSREKKERFSLILESASTNQTSMYLCASRSGQRTNTGELFFGEGSRLTVL.

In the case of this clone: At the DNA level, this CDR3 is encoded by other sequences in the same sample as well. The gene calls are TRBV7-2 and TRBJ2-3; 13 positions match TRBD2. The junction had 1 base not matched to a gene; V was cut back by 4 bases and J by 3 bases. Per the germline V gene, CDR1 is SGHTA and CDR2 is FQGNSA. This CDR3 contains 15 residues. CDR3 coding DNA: TGTGCCAGCAGCTGGACTAGCGGGAGAACAGATACGCAGTATTTT. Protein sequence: CASSWTSGRTDTQYF.

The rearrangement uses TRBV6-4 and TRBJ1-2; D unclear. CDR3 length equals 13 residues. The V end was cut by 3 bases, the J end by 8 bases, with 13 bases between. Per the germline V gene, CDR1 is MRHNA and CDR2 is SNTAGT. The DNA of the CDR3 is TGTGCCAGCAGTGAAATAGAGGGCGGCGGCTACACCTTC. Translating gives CASSEIEGGGYTF.

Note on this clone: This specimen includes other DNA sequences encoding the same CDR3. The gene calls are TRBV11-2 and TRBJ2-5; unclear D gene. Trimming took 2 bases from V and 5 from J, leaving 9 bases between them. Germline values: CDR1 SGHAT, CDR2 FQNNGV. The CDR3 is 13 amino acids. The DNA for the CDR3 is TGTGCCAGCAGCTTATTACGAAAGGAGACCCAGTACTTC. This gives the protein CASSLLRKETQYF.

The CDR3 DNA reads TGTGCCAGCAGTAACCGGGATACCAGGGAAAAACTGTTTTTT. Protein product: CASSNRDTREKLFF. This chain joins TRBV28 and TRBJ1-4; D gene uncertain. CDR1 is MDHEN, CDR2 SYDVKM, per germline. This CDR3 spans 14 amino acids. V was shortened by 5 bases and J by 8 bases, with 15 bases between the two germline ends.

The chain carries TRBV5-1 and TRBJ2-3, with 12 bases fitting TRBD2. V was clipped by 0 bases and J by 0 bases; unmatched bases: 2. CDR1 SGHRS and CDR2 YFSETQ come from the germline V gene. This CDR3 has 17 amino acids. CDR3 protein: CASSLDGTSGSTDTQYF. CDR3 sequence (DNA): TGCGCCAGCAGCTTGGATGGGACTAGCGGGAGCACAGATACGCAGTATTTT.